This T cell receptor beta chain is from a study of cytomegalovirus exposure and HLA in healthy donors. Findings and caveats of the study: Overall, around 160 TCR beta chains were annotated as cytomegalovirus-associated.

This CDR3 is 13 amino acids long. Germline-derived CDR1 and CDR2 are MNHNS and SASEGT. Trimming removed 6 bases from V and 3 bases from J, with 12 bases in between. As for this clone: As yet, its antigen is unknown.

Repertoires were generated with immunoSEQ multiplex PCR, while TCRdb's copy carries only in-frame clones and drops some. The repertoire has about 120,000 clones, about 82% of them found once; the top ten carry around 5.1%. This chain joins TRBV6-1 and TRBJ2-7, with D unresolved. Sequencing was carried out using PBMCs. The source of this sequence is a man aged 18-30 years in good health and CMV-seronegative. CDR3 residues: CASSLGPFYEQYF. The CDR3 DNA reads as TGTGCCAGCAGCCTTGGGCCCTTCTACGAGCAGTACTTC.